The 10 T cell receptor beta chains reported below all come from one sample, sequenced in a study of cytomegalovirus exposure and HLA in healthy donors. Use of 60 Vbeta and 13 Jbeta primers characterized the PCR. The method was immunoSEQ multiplex PCR; TCRdb's version includes in-frame clones alone and lacks a portion of them. The table shows roughly 100,000 clones, with around 82% occurring only once. The sequencing sample was made of PBMCs. These receptors were taken from a man in his fifties in good health and CMV-seronegative.

The chain links TRBV11-2 to TRBJ1-4; TRBD1 aligns across 9 bases. The length of the CDR3 is 15 residues. Germline trimming cut 5 bases from V and 7 bases from J; bases unmatched to any gene: 8. Germline V CDR1 and CDR2: SGHAT, FQNNGV. CDR3 loop: CASSPTGGAGEKLFF. CDR3 DNA: TGTGCCAGCAGCCCCACAGGGGGCGCGGGTGAAAAACTGTTTTTT.

V and J are TRBV30 and TRBJ1-2; D is possibly TRBD1 (6 bases). V dropped 4 bases and J dropped 0 bases, with 12 bases sitting between them. The CDR3 sequence is 14 residues long. Per germline, CDR1 GTSNPN and CDR2 SVGIG (reference sequence). CDR3 amino acids: CAWTQGYPNYGYTF. The CDR3 region has the DNA TGTGCCTGGACCCAGGGGTACCCTAACTATGGCTACACCTTC.

A single count supports this clone. The J gene is TRBJ2-3, the V gene TRBV6-1; a weak D match, TRBD1 (6 bases). Germline V CDR1 and CDR2: MNHNS, SASEGT. Trimming left V 0 bases short and J 2 bases short, with 12 bases between. This CDR3 has 16 amino acids. CDR3 DNA sequence: TGTGCCAGCAGTGAAGCGTTCGGACAGATCACAGATACGCAGTATTTT. This translates into CASSEAFGQITDTQYF.

This clone was recorded only once. The chain joins TRBV19 to TRBJ1-1; unclear D gene. The CDR3 spans 13 residues. Between the trimmed V and J ends, which lost 3 bases and 5 bases, there was a span of 10 bases. The germline V gene encodes CDR1 LNHDA and CDR2 SQIVND (reference sequence). The CDR3 DNA reads as TGTGCCAGTAGTATCCGGGTTGATACTGAAGCTTTCTTT. Translated, it gives CASSIRVDTEAFF.

The sample holds a few counts of this clone. The rearrangement joins TRBV13 to TRBJ1-1; possibly TRBD1 for D (5 bases). Per the germline V gene, CDR1 is PRHDT and CDR2 is FYEKMQ (reference sequence). CDR3 length equals 13 residues. V dropped 1 base and J dropped 11 bases, with 14 bases sitting between them. The CDR3 reads CASSLAQGYTAFF. As DNA, the CDR3 is TGTGCCAGCAGCTTAGCCCAGGGATATACGGCTTTCTTT.

The J gene is TRBJ1-2, the V gene TRBV18, with TRBD1 as a possible D gene (6 bases). The germline V gene encodes CDR1 KGHSH and CDR2 LQKENI. V dropped 4 bases and J dropped 2 bases, with 14 bases sitting between them. The CDR3 totals 15 residues. The CDR3 spells CASSHNRDTNYGYTF. The CDR3 nucleotides read TGTGCCAGCTCACACAACCGGGACACAAACTATGGCTACACCTTC.

The chain combines TRBV7-9 with TRBJ1-2, with TRBD1 matching 7 bases. V dropped 1 base and J dropped 4; count of bases not matched to a gene: 3. This CDR3 region has 14 residues. From germline, CDR1 is SEHNR and CDR2 FQNEAQ (reference sequence). The CDR3 DNA follows: TGTGCCAGCAGCTTAGACAGGGGCGTCTATGGCTACACCTTC. Translation: CASSLDRGVYGYTF. Variable domain in full (rest from reference TRBV7-9 and TRBJ1-2): DTGVSQNPRHKITKRGQNVTFRCDPISEHNRLYWYRQTLGQGPEFLTYFQNEAQLEKSRLLSDRFSAERPKGSFSTLEIQRTEQGDSAMYLCASSLDRGVYGYTFGSGTRLTVV.

The chain joins TRBV10-3 to TRBJ1-1; D is perhaps TRBD1 (6 bases). The CDR3 sequence is 13 residues long. V was trimmed by 7 bases and J by 2 bases, leaving 11 bases between them. CDR1 is ENHRY, CDR2 SYGVKD, per germline. The CDR3 DNA sequence: TGTGCCATCATGACAGGAGGTAACACTGAAGCTTTCTTT. As protein: CAIMTGGNTEAFF.

In this sample, this clone turned up a few times. This chain links TRBV7-2 with TRBJ1-2; tentatively, D is TRBD1 (5 bases). Germline CDR1 is SGHTA and CDR2 is FQGNSA. V lost 5 bases to trimming and J lost 4 bases, with 17 bases between them. The CDR3 runs to 15 residues. The CDR3 DNA follows: TGTGCCAGCAGCCAAATTAGGGGCAGTTTCTATGGCTACACCTTC. Translation: CASSQIRGSFYGYTF.

V and J are TRBV5-1 and TRBJ1-6; 9 nucleotides agree with TRBD1. V trimming: 4 bases; J trimming: 12 bases; junction bases outside the gene matches: 8. The germline V gene has CDR1 SGHRS and CDR2 YFSETQ. The CDR3 is 14 amino acids. CDR3 sequence: CASSRGTGREPLHF. The CDR3 DNA is TGCGCCAGCAGCCGGGGGACAGGGAGGGAACCCCTCCACTTT.